The present TCR beta chain was sequenced within a study of cytomegalovirus exposure and HLA in healthy donors. Turning to the study itself: Inside one of the first data releases sat some 85 million unique TCRs taken from HLA-typed donors. General study findings and limits: The study flagged some 170 TCR beta chains as cytomegalovirus-associated. Later analysis identified a missense DCLRE1C variant that was linked to TCR beta V- and J-gene trimming. A further, later analysis showed that HLA-associated TCR beta chains (compared with equally common others) were more clonally expanded.

The V and J ends lost 4 bases and 0 bases, in that order; junction bases with no gene match: 8. The CDR3 has 17 amino acids. From germline, CDR1 is SGHRS and CDR2 YFSETQ. Remarks on this clone: What it binds is not known.

Both 60 Vbeta primers and 13 Jbeta primers went into the PCR. Using immunoSEQ multiplex PCR, the repertoire was profiled, and TCRdb retains in-frame clones only, with some absent. The sample shows about 180,000 clones, about 80% of them seen only once. This TCR was recovered from a woman aged 25-40 years in good health and CMV-seropositive. Material: PBMCs. The rearrangement joins TRBV5-1 to TRBJ1-3, with TRBD1 matching 9 bases. CDR3: CASSITGGLTSGNTIYF. The CDR3 nucleotides are TGCGCCAGCAGCATAACAGGGGGCTTAACCTCTGGAAACACCATATATTTT.